A single T cell receptor beta chain is shown here with its context. The antigen remains undetermined. Profiling relied on immunoSEQ multiplex PCR, and the TCRdb table lists in-frame clones only, not all of them. The data show 95,000 to 100,000 clones, with about 90% seen just once and about 15% held by the top ten. The sample originates from a study of T cell responses to AZD1222 COVID-19 vaccine. Germline V gene sequence: CDR1 SGHVS, CDR2 FQNEAQ. The CDR3 contains 16 residues. The trim removed 5 bases at V and 5 bases at J, leaving 13 bases unmatched. General observations from the study: Repertoire sampling happened only post peak T cell response.

The TCR sequence derives from an adult in good health. The rearrangement links TRBV7-8 to TRBJ2-5; 8 nucleotides match TRBD2. This material consisted of peripheral blood, taken on day 0 of AZD1222 vaccination. Here the CDR3 DNA reads TGTGCCAGCAGCCGGGGCCGGGAGGGAGGAAGTGAGACCCAGTACTTC. The encoded protein is CASSRGREGGSETQYF.